A selection of T cell receptor beta chains follows, all from one sample in a study of blood T cell repertoires in COVID-19. The data were produced by immunoSEQ multiplex PCR, yet TCRdb's version contains in-frame clones alone and is incomplete. This sample yields roughly 220,000 clones, of which 75% to 85% are seen a single time; 7.5% belongs to the top ten. The specimen sequenced was peripheral blood. Every receptor here comes from a woman older than 75 with COVID-19, enrolled during active disease. Both conserved end residues are part of each CDR3. D genes are given only for firm matches. Size tells how often a clone was seen (once, few, many) or the class of an expanded clone, and some rows leave it out.

D gene: .
clone size: .
V gene: TRBV10-3
J gene: TRBJ1-2
CDR3 DNA: TGTGCCATCAATCCCAGCTACACCTTC
CDR3 protein: CAINPSYTF

D gene: .
clone size: .
V gene: TRBV3-1/TRBV3-2
J gene: TRBJ1-1
CDR3 DNA: TGTGCCAGCAGCCGAACAACCCGGAACACTGAAGCTTTCTTT
CDR3 protein: CASSRTTRNTEAFF

D gene: .
clone size: once
V gene: TRBV27
J gene: TRBJ2-1
CDR3 DNA: TGTGCCAGCAGTTTCTCCCCCCGCTACAATGAGCAGTTCTTC
CDR3 protein: CASSFSPRYNEQFF

D gene: TRBD1
clone size: .
V gene: TRBV27
J gene: TRBJ1-1
CDR3 DNA: TGTGCCAGCAGTTGGGGGGTGACAGGGGGCGCGGTTACTGAAGCTTTCTTT
CDR3 protein: CASSWGVTGGAVTEAFF

D gene: .
clone size: .
V gene: TRBV5-1
J gene: TRBJ1-3
CDR3 DNA: TGCGCCAGCAGCTTCGCGGGAGAGCCCGGAAACACCATATATTTT
CDR3 protein: CASSFAGEPGNTIYF

D gene: .
clone size: .
V gene: TRBV27
J gene: TRBJ1-2
CDR3 DNA: TGTGCCAGCAGTCCAAGAAGGGGGTCGGATGGCTACACCTTC
CDR3 protein: CASSPRRGSDGYTF

D gene: TRBD1
clone size: .
V gene: TRBV4-2
J gene: TRBJ1-4
CDR3 DNA: TGTGCCAGCAGCCAAGATCTAGCCAGGGGGTTAAAACTGTTTTTT
CDR3 protein: CASSQDLARGLKLFF

D gene: .
clone size: .
V gene: TRBV4-2
J gene: TRBJ1-4
CDR3 DNA: TGTGCCAGCAGCCAAGAGCGGTTTGACGGGGAAAAACTGTTTTTT
CDR3 protein: CASSQERFDGEKLFF

D gene: .
clone size: .
V gene: TRBV18
J gene: TRBJ2-3
CDR3 DNA: TGTGCCAGCTCTGTGAGGGAGCGGGATACGCAGTATTTT
CDR3 protein: CASSVRERDTQYF

D gene: .
clone size: few
V gene: TRBV5-1
J gene: TRBJ2-2
CDR3 DNA: TGCGCCAGCAGCTTGGGACACTCGAACACCGGGGAGCTGTTTTTT
CDR3 protein: CASSLGHSNTGELFF

D gene: TRBD1
clone size: .
V gene: TRBV4-1
J gene: TRBJ1-5
CDR3 DNA: TGCGCCAGCAGCCTCGCTCACCGACAGGGAGATCAGCCCCAGCATTTT
CDR3 protein: CASSLAHRQGDQPQHF

D gene: TRBD1
clone size: .
V gene: TRBV2
J gene: TRBJ2-1
CDR3 DNA: TGTGCCAGCAGTGGGGACAGGAGCAATGAGCAGTTCTTC
CDR3 protein: CASSGDRSNEQFF

D gene: .
clone size: many
V gene: TRBV5-8
J gene: TRBJ1-6
CDR3 DNA: TGTGCCAGCAGCCCCTGGGGGGATTACCTACCTCATTCACCCCTCCACTTT
CDR3 protein: CASSPWGDYLPHSPLHF

D gene: .
clone size: .
V gene: TRBV11-2
J gene: TRBJ1-1
CDR3 DNA: TGTGCCAGCAGCACCAGGAGGTACACTGAAGCTTTCTTT
CDR3 protein: CASSTRRYTEAFF

D gene: TRBD2
clone size: .
V gene: TRBV4-1
J gene: TRBJ2-1
CDR3 DNA: TGCGCCAGCAGCCTACGACTAGCGCTTAACAATGAGCAGTTCTTC
CDR3 protein: CASSLRLALNNEQFF

D gene: .
clone size: .
V gene: TRBV6-5
J gene: TRBJ2-3
CDR3 DNA: TGTGCCAGCAGTACAACTCGGGATCGCACAGATACGCAGTATTTT
CDR3 protein: CASSTTRDRTDTQYF

D gene: TRBD1
clone size: once
V gene: TRBV18
J gene: TRBJ1-5
CDR3 DNA: TGTGCCAGCTCAGAGGGACAGGGGAACCAGCCCCAGCATTTT
CDR3 protein: CASSEGQGNQPQHF

D gene: TRBD1
clone size: .
V gene: TRBV6-5
J gene: TRBJ1-1
CDR3 DNA: TGTGCCAGCAGCTACCAGGGGGAGAGTTTTGCTTTCTTT
CDR3 protein: CASSYQGESFAFF